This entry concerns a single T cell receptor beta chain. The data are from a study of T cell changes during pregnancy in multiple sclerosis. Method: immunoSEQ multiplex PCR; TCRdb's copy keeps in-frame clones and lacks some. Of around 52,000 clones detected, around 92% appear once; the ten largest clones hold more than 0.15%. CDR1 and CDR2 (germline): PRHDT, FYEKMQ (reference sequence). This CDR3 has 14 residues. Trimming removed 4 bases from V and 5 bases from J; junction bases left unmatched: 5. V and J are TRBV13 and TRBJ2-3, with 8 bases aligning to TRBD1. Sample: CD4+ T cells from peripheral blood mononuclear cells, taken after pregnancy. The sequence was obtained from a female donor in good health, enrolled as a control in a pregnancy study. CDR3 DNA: TGTGCCAGCAGCTACCAGGGGGCTGGAGATACGCAGTATTTT. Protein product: CASSYQGAGDTQYF.